This T cell receptor beta chain was sequenced for a study of OX40 agonist ivuxolimab in advanced cancers. Background on the whole study: Ivuxolimab, which targeted the costimulatory receptor OX40 (CD134), was an agonistic, fully human IgG2 monoclonal antibody. Intravenous ivuxolimab was administered to patients every 2 weeks at six dose levels: 0.01, 0.1, 0.3, 1.5, 3 and 10 mg/kg. Of the roughly 52 dose-escalation patients, hepatocellular carcinoma was present in about 20, melanoma in about 15, renal cell carcinoma in 9 and head and neck cancer in 9. In the dose-escalation cohort, 82.7% of patients were male, and the mean age was approximately 60 years, with a range of roughly 23 to 85. Prior anti-PD-1, anti-PD-L1 or anti-CTLA-4 therapy was permitted, and checkpoint inhibitors had been received by less than 45% of dose-escalation patients. Partial responses occurred in three dose-escalation patients: two with cutaneous melanoma and one with hepatocellular carcinoma. Peripheral TCRbeta sequencing was intended to test whether TCR sequence diversity was altered and clonal T-cell expansion was caused by ivuxolimab. The paper reports the monotherapy dose-escalation portion (N of about 51 patients) of the phase I ivuxolimab trial.

Genomic DNA was extracted from sorted cells for sequencing of the TCRbeta CDR3 region. The immunoSEQ Assay was used to sequence the TCRbeta CDR3 regions. In TCRdb, the immuneACCESS table is reduced to in-frame sequences with V and J assigned. These tables do not hold every clone; where another copy was compared, an unresolved V gene accounts for under half, and the others remain unexplained. The sample table shows about 62,000 clones, and roughly 89% are seen once. The ten most abundant clones make up approximately 0.8% of the sample. The germline V gene (reference sequence) provides CDR1 GTSNPN and CDR2 SVGIG. There are 12 amino acids in the CDR3, from cysteine to phenylalanine inclusive. Kept here is only the CDR3 DNA, which spans 36 bases and is read in frame from base 1. Trimming costs V 4 bases and J 6 bases, and their ends lie 9 bases apart. The paper as a whole reports these results and caveats: Low levels of normalized T-cell clonal expansion were also shown by some nonresponding patients. After ivuxolimab, CD8+ T cells had more expanded clones than CD4+ T cells on average. In partial responders in the 0.1-3.0 mg/kg groups, normalized peripheral clonal expansion was found to be among the lowest, especially among CD8+ T cells. The antigen specificity of the peripheral T cells that underwent clonal expansion was not determined. At doses of 0.1 to 3.0 mg/kg, clonal expansion of both CD4+ and CD8+ T cells in blood was seen between baseline and week 6.

The trial excluded patients who had a history of autoimmune disease or who were on systemic immunosuppression. Peripheral blood for TCR sequencing was collected from all dose cohorts at baseline, on cycle 4 day 1, and on cycle 7 day 1. The samples were drawn from a first-in-human, open-label, multicenter phase I dose-escalation trial of ivuxolimab. The trial enrolled adults with locally advanced or metastatic head and neck squamous cell, hepatocellular, melanoma or renal cell carcinoma. Before TCR sequencing, CD4+ T cells and CD8+ T cells were sorted from peripheral blood as separate populations. This clone has just a few counts. The clone's antigen remains unknown. No much larger clone is present one base from it, and per-base qualities are unavailable.

The TCR was taken from an adult with an advanced solid tumor such as melanoma, head and neck, liver or kidney cancer. The specimen comprised CD4+ or CD8+ T cells sorted from blood, sampled in a trial of the OX40 agonist ivuxolimab. Recombination connected TRBV30 to TRBJ1-4; possibly the D gene is TRBD1, per 6 matching bases. The nucleotides read TGTGCCTGGACTCAGGGGTATGAAAAACTGTTTTTT. It translates to CAWTQGYEKLFF.